The rows below give T cell receptor beta chains drawn from one sample of a study of Graves' ophthalmopathy and Graves' hyperthyroidism. TCRdb itself ran the multiplex PCR reads through MiXCR, one entry per CDR3 protein. The sample lists fewer than 400,000 distinct CDR3 sequences, around 18% occurring once. Specimen: peripheral blood. The receptors were gathered from a young woman with Graves' ophthalmopathy. CDR3s include the opening cysteine and the closing phenylalanine or tryptophan. A D gene is named only where the DNA matches it firmly. Clone size appears in some rows only: once, few, many, or a class for an expanded clone.

clone_size,j_call,v_call,d_call,cdr3_nt,cdr3_aa
-,TRBJ2-5,TRBV5-1,-,TGCGCCAGCTCGGGAACAGGGTTAGGAGAGACCCAGTACTTC,CASSGTGLGETQYF
many,TRBJ2-7,TRBV11-2,TRBD1,TGTACCAGCAGCTTAGGGGGGACAGGGTACAGGGAGCAGTACTTC,CTSSLGGTGYREQYF
many,TRBJ1-6,TRBV30,TRBD1,TGTGCCTGGACTGAGGGGGCGCGGGATTCACCCCTCCACTTT,CAWTEGARDSPLHF
many,TRBJ2-1,TRBV5-1,-,TGCGCCAGCAGCTTGGCTAGGGGCCTCGGGTACAATGAGCAGTTCTTC,CASSLARGLGYNEQFF
-,TRBJ1-2,TRBV12-3/TRBV12-4,TRBD1,TGTGCCAGCAGGACCGACAGGGGTGTGGAGGGCTACACCTTC,CASRTDRGVEGYTF
many,TRBJ2-7,TRBV30,-,TGTGCCTGGAGCGGAGACCGGATCGGTATAGGGCAGTACTTC,CAWSGDRIGIGQYF
many,TRBJ2-5,TRBV6-2/TRBV6-3,TRBD2,TGTGCCAGCAGTTACTCCGGGACTAGCTGGGAGACCCAGTACTTC,CASSYSGTSWETQYF
many,TRBJ1-1,TRBV2,-,TGTGCCAGCAGCTGGGATTTCATGAACACTGAAGCTTTCTTT,CASSWDFMNTEAFF
-,TRBJ2-3,TRBV12-3/TRBV12-4,TRBD2,TGTGCCAGCAGAGAGAGGACTAGCGGGAACACAGATACGCAGTATTTT,CASRERTSGNTDTQYF
many,TRBJ1-5,TRBV28,-,TGTGCCAGCACCCCAGGATGGAGCAATCAGCCCCAGCATTTT,CASTPGWSNQPQHF
many,TRBJ2-2,TRBV6-2/TRBV6-3,TRBD2,TGTGCCACCCACCCCTCTAGCGGGGAAAACACCGGGGAGCTGTTTTTT,CATHPSSGENTGELFF
-,TRBJ2-7,TRBV20-1,TRBD2,TGCAGTGCTAGAGGGACTAGCGGGGGAGGGGTTGGTTACGAGCAGTACTTC,CSARGTSGGGVGYEQYF
-,TRBJ2-5,TRBV7-9,-,TGTGCCAGCAGCTCTGCCCATAACGTGGAGACCCAGTACTTC,CASSSAHNVETQYF
many,TRBJ2-7,TRBV6-2/TRBV6-3,-,TGTGCCAGCAGTTACCCGTTAAGCGGCCGATCGTACGAGCAGTACTTC,CASSYPLSGRSYEQYF
many,TRBJ2-7,TRBV10-3,-,TGTGCCATCGGGGAATACGAGCAGTACTTC,CAIGEYEQYF
-,TRBJ2-7,TRBV12-3/TRBV12-4,-,TGTGCCAGCAGTGGACGGAAACCTTACGAGCAGTACTTC,CASSGRKPYEQYF
many,TRBJ2-7,TRBV6-1,-,TGTGCCAGCATGACGAGAAGAGGGGAGCAGTACTTC,CASMTRRGEQYF
many,TRBJ1-1,TRBV20-1,-,TGCAGTGCTATCGGGTGGGGGCAGAAGAACACTGAAGCTTTCTTT,CSAIGWGQKNTEAFF
many,TRBJ1-1,TRBV11-2,-,TGTGCCAGCAGGCGAGCCCGGGAAAACACTGAAGCTTTCTTT,CASRRARENTEAFF
many,TRBJ2-7,TRBV9,-,TGTGCCAGCAGCGTCGGCATAAGCTCCTACGAGCAGTACTTC,CASSVGISSYEQYF
many,TRBJ1-5,TRBV7-2,TRBD1,TGTGCCAGCAGCGACAGGGATCAGCCCCAGCATTTT,CASSDRDQPQHF
many,TRBJ1-6,TRBV6-1,-,TGTGCCAGCAGTCGGGGCTATAATTCACCCCTCCACTTT,CASSRGYNSPLHF
many,TRBJ1-5,TRBV6-4,-,TGTGCCAGCCAAACCGAGGGATTTCGGAGGGGCAATCAGCCCCAGCATTTT,CASQTEGFRRGNQPQHF
many,TRBJ1-1,TRBV15,-,TGTGCCACCAGCGGCAGGGGTGAGGGCACTGAAGCTTTCTTT,CATSGRGEGTEAFF
many,TRBJ2-7,TRBV11-2,TRBD2,TGTGCCAGCAGCCTAGGACTAGCGGGGACATTAGGCTACGAGCAGTACTTC,CASSLGLAGTLGYEQYF
many,TRBJ2-2,TRBV13,TRBD1,TGTGCCAGCAGACGAGGACAGGGCGCCGGGGAGCTGTTTTTT,CASRRGQGAGELFF
many,TRBJ1-1,TRBV27,TRBD1,TGTGCCAGCAGTTTATTTGGGACAGGGGGCCGTCACACTGAAGCTTTCTTT,CASSLFGTGGRHTEAFF
-,TRBJ2-7,TRBV7-2,-,TGTGCCAGCAGCTTAGTGGGTGGGGGCTACAACGAGCAGTACTTC,CASSLVGGGYNEQYF
many,TRBJ2-5,TRBV30,-,TGTGCCCGGGGCAGGGGAATCGGGGAGACCCAGTACTTC,CARGRGIGETQYF
many,TRBJ1-1,TRBV12-3/TRBV12-4,TRBD1,TGTGCCAGCACCAAAAATACAGGGGGCACTGAAGCTTTCTTT,CASTKNTGGTEAFF
-,TRBJ2-7,TRBV7-8,-,TGCGCCAGCAGCTTGGTTGCGGATTCCTACGAGCAGTACTTC,CASSLVADSYEQYF
many,TRBJ2-7,TRBV20-1,-,TGCAGTGCTAGAATGTCTAGCAGGTCCTACGAGCAGTACTTC,CSARMSSRSYEQYF
many,TRBJ2-7,TRBV28,TRBD2,TGTGCCAGCAGGGGGGAAGGGCTAGCGGGAGCCGAGCAGTACTTC,CASRGEGLAGAEQYF
once,TRBJ1-2,TRBV3-1,-,TGTGCCAGCAACGAGGCAGGGGACTATGGCTACACCTTC,CASNEAGDYGYTF
many,TRBJ2-7,TRBV6-2/TRBV6-3,TRBD2,TGTGCCAGCGGACGGTCCCTAGCGGGCTCCTACGAGCAGTACTTC,CASGRSLAGSYEQYF
many,TRBJ2-2,TRBV29-1,-,TGCAGCGTTGAAGAGTGGGTGACAGGGAACACCGGGGAGCTGTTTTTT,CSVEEWVTGNTGELFF
many,TRBJ1-5,TRBV6-5,-,TGTGCCAGCAGGCATCACCGGGGCGGGAATCAGCCCCAGCATTTT,CASRHHRGGNQPQHF
once,TRBJ1-6,TRBV6-1,-,TGTGCCAGCAGTGAAGCGCGGAAGGGTGGCTCCTATAATTCACCCCTCCACTTT,CASSEARKGGSYNSPLHF
many,TRBJ1-6,TRBV2,-,TGTGCCAGCAGTGAAGGGTGGGGCCGGTCACCCCTCCACTTT,CASSEGWGRSPLHF
-,TRBJ2-7,TRBV20-1,TRBD2,TGCAGTGCTAGTGATGGGCGGGAGTCTTACGAGCAGTACTTC,CSASDGRESYEQYF
-,TRBJ1-2,TRBV6-1,-,TGTGCCAGCAGTGACTTAGACACCAACCTCTATGGCTACACCTTC,CASSDLDTNLYGYTF
-,TRBJ1-1,TRBV30,TRBD1,TGTGCCTGGAGGGACAGGGCTACCACTGAAGCTTTCTTT,CAWRDRATTEAFF
many,TRBJ2-6,TRBV24-1,-,TGTGCCACCAGTGATCCCTCGACCTCTGGGGCCAACGTCCTGACTTTC,CATSDPSTSGANVLTF
-,TRBJ2-7,TRBV25-1,-,TGTGCCAGCATGATGCGGGGCGCATCCGAGCAGTACTTC,CASMMRGASEQYF
many,TRBJ2-5,TRBV15,-,TGTGCCACCAGCAGAGTCGGCCAAGAGACCCAGTACTTC,CATSRVGQETQYF
many,TRBJ1-1,TRBV5-1,-,TGCGCCAGCAGCCCCGGCGGGGCAGTCCTTGAAGCTTTCTTT,CASSPGGAVLEAFF
many,TRBJ2-5,TRBV19,TRBD1,TGTGCCAGTAGGGACAGGGGGGAAGAGACCCAGTACTTC,CASRDRGEETQYF
many,TRBJ1-1,TRBV6-2/TRBV6-3,-,TGTGCCAGCAGTTACTCCCCGGGGACTGAAGCTTTCTTT,CASSYSPGTEAFF
many,TRBJ2-2,TRBV27,TRBD2,TGTGCCAGCAGTTTCGGGAGGGCCTGGAGCGGGGAGCTGTTTTTT,CASSFGRAWSGELFF
-,TRBJ1-2,TRBV10-3,-,TGTGCCATCAGTGAGGACATTAACTATGGCTACACCTTC,CAISEDINYGYTF
-,TRBJ2-7,TRBV11-2,-,TGTGCCAGCAGCTTCGACACGGGGCCAGGTTCCTACGAGCAGTACTTC,CASSFDTGPGSYEQYF